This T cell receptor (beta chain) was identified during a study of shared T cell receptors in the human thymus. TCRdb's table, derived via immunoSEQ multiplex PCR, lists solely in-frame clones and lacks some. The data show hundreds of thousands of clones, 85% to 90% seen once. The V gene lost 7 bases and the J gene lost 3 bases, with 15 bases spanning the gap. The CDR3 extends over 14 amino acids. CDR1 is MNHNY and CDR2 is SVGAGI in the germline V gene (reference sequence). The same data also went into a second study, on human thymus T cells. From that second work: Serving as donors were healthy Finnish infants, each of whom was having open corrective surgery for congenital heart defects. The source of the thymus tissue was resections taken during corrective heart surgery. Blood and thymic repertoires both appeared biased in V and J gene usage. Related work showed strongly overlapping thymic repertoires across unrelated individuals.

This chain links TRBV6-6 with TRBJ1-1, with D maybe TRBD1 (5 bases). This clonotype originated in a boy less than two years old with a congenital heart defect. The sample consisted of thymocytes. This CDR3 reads CASNGGVGDTEAFF. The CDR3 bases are TGTGCCAGCAATGGGGGGGTTGGGGACACTGAAGCTTTCTTT.